Following are 17 T cell receptor beta chains from one sample sequenced in a study of blood T cell repertoires in COVID-19. Assay: immunoSEQ multiplex PCR; the TCRdb copy retains only in-frame clones and omits some. Of under 450,000 clones in the sample, 89% were seen once. The specimen sequenced was peripheral blood. Receptors originate from a woman in her 40s with COVID-19, enrolled during active disease.

Concerning this clone: The same CDR3 also results from other DNA sequences found in this sample. The chain is built from TRBV27 and TRBJ2-7; TRBD2 agrees at 7 bases. CDR3 length: 12 residues. Trimming at V came to 2 bases and at J to 6 bases, leaving 1 base not matched to a gene. Germline V gene sequence: CDR1 MNHEY, CDR2 SMNVEV (reference sequence). The CDR3 spells CASSLTGGEQYF. CDR3 DNA: TGTGCCAGCAGTTTAACGGGAGGCGAGCAGTACTTC.

This clone was counted a single time. J is TRBJ2-7 and V is TRBV9, with D perhaps matching TRBD2 (6 bases). The V end lost 0 bases, the J end lost 4 bases, and 11 bases lay between the germline ends. Germline values: CDR1 SGDLS, CDR2 YYNGEE. There are 14 residues in the CDR3. CDR3 amino acids: CASSVGVAGYEQYF. CDR3 nucleotides: TGTGCCAGCAGCGTAGGGGTTGCGGGGTACGAGCAGTACTTC.

This chain uses TRBV28 with TRBJ2-1; 9 positions match TRBD1. V lost 2 bases and J lost 7; bases outside the gene matches: 9. The CDR3 extends over 16 amino acids. From germline, CDR1 is MDHEN and CDR2 SYDVKM. CDR3 amino acids: CASSLHPQGARNEQFF. CDR3 coding DNA: TGTGCCAGCAGTTTACACCCACAGGGGGCAAGGAATGAGCAGTTCTTC.

The V gene is TRBV5-1, the J gene TRBJ2-7; D possibly corresponds to TRBD1 (7 bases). With 5 bases removed from V and 3 bases from J, the gap between germline ends came to 15 bases. The germline gives CDR1 SGHRS, CDR2 YFSETQ. The CDR3 spans 14 residues. The CDR3 DNA follows: TGCGCCAGCAGTAGAGGAGGGGGCATCTACGAGCAGTACTTC. Translating it yields CASSRGGGIYEQYF.

This chain links TRBV6-5 with TRBJ1-1; maybe TRBD1 (5 bases). V was cut by 6 bases and J by 3 bases, with 11 bases left in between. Germline CDR1 and CDR2: MNHEY and SVGAGI. This CDR3 has 13 residues. CDR3 sequence (DNA): TGTGCCAGCAGCTTGGGGGGGGACACTGAAGCTTTCTTT. Its translation is CASSLGGDTEAFF.

As DNA, the CDR3 is TGTGCCAGCAGAAATCTCAGGGATACCCTCGGGAACACTGAAGCTTTCTTT. Translation gives CASRNLRDTLGNTEAFF. The chain recombines TRBV5-6 with TRBJ1-1; D perhaps matches TRBD1 (5 bases). The CDR3 extends over 17 amino acids. The germline V and J ends were trimmed by 5 bases and 1 base, with 21 bases remaining between them. In germline, CDR1 is SGHDT, CDR2 YYEEEE.

V gene TRBV11-2 combines with J gene TRBJ2-7, with 10 bases lining up with TRBD1. V lost 5 bases to trimming and J lost 2 bases; unmatched junction nucleotides: 6. The germline gives CDR1 SGHAT, CDR2 FQNNGV. CDR3 length: 15 residues. The CDR3 coding sequence is TGTGCCAGCAGCCGGGGACAGGGGTTAACCTACGAGCAGTACTTC. It translates to CASSRGQGLTYEQYF. Full variable domain (missing parts from reference TRBV11-2 and TRBJ2-7): EAGVAQSPRYKIIEKRQSVAFWCNPISGHATLYWYQQILGQGPKLLIQFQNNGVVDDSQLPKDRFSAERLKGVDSTLKIQPAKLEDSAVYLCASSRGQGLTYEQYFGPGTRLTVT.

The genes are TRBV14 and TRBJ2-5; 9 bases are a match to TRBD1. Trimming at V came to 4 bases and at J to 2 bases, leaving 5 bases not matched to a gene. CDR1 and CDR2 from the germline V gene are SGHDN and FVKESK. This CDR3 spans 15 amino acids. CDR3 nucleotide sequence: TGTGCCAGCAGCCGGGACAGGGTATGGCAAGAGACCCAGTACTTC. This translates into CASSRDRVWQETQYF.

This sequence joins TRBV18 and TRBJ2-2; tentative D call: TRBD1 (5 bases). CDR1 KGHSH and CDR2 LQKENI come from the germline V gene. The germline V and J ends were trimmed by 0 bases and 3 bases, with 8 bases remaining between them. The CDR3 is 15 amino acids. CDR3 in amino acids: CASSPPAGHTGELFF. The DNA of the CDR3 is TGTGCCAGCTCACCACCGGCAGGGCACACCGGGGAGCTGTTTTTT.

The V and J genes are TRBV5-4 and TRBJ2-2; D uncertain. The CDR3 sequence is 15 residues long. V dropped 1 base and J dropped 6 bases, with 13 bases sitting between them. Germline loops: CDR1 SGHNT, CDR2 YYREEE (reference sequence). CDR3 residues: CASSLSWAGAGELFF. The CDR3 DNA sequence: TGTGCCAGCAGCTTGTCTTGGGCAGGCGCCGGGGAGCTGTTTTTT. Full variable domain (missing parts from reference TRBV5-4 and TRBJ2-2): ETGVTQSPTHLIKTRGQQVTLRCSSQSGHNTVSWYQQALGQGPQFIFQYYREEENGRGNFPPRFSGLQFPNYSSELNVNALELDDSALYLCASSLSWAGAGELFFGEGSRLTVL.

This rearrangement joins TRBV19 to TRBJ1-1; TRBD1 might be the D (5 bases). V lost 3 bases, J lost 0 bases, and 8 bases lay in between. Germline V CDR1 and CDR2: LNHDA, SQIVND (reference sequence). There are 14 residues in the CDR3. CDR3 nucleotides: TGTGCCAGTAGTATTGAAGGGGTGAACACTGAAGCTTTCTTT. Protein: CASSIEGVNTEAFF. The full variable domain, completed using reference TRBV19 and TRBJ1-1, is DGGITQSPKYLFRKEGQNVTLSCEQNLNHDAMYWYRQDPGQGLRLIYYSQIVNDFQKGDIAEGYSVSREKKESFPLTVTSAQKNPTAFYLCASSIEGVNTEAFFGQGTRLTVV.

About this clone itself: This sample also contains other DNA sequences that code for the same CDR3. The rearrangement links TRBV27 to TRBJ2-3; 7 bases are a match to TRBD2. V lost 2 bases, J lost 4 bases, and 3 bases stayed unmatched. The CDR3 is 14 residues long. In germline, CDR1 is MNHEY, CDR2 SMNVEV (reference sequence). CDR3 protein: CASSLGLAADTQYF. In nucleotides, the CDR3 is TGTGCCAGCAGTTTAGGCCTAGCGGCAGATACGCAGTATTTT.

The chain uses TRBV4-1 and TRBJ1-2; the match to TRBD1 covers 9 bases. The germline V gene encodes CDR1 MGHRA and CDR2 YSYEKL. This CDR3 is 19 amino acids long. J lost 8 bases, V lost 0 bases, and 19 bases had no gene match. CDR3 nucleotide sequence: TGCGCCAGCAGCCAAGATATAGGACAGGGGCCGCTCGAGTGGCGGGGCTACACCTTC. This translates into CASSQDIGQGPLEWRGYTF.

The rearrangement joins TRBV7-2 to TRBJ1-4; tentatively, D is TRBD1 (5 bases). This CDR3 region has 14 residues. The germline CDR1 and CDR2 sequences are SGHTA and FQGNSA. V was pared by 4 bases and J by 6 bases, with 12 bases between. CDR3: CASSSGGRYEKLFF. The CDR3 bases are TGTGCCAGCAGCTCGGGGGGACGGTATGAAAAACTGTTTTTT.

The V gene is TRBV24-1, the J gene TRBJ1-5; D is possibly TRBD1 (5 bases). Trimming removed 3 bases from V and 4 bases from J, with 9 bases in between. Germline V CDR1 and CDR2: KGHDR, SFDVKD. The CDR3 covers 14 residues. CDR3 loop: CATSDNRQNQPQHF. CDR3 in DNA: TGTGCCACCAGTGATAACCGACAGAATCAGCCCCAGCATTTT.

V gene TRBV19 combines with J gene TRBJ1-1, with D unresolved. The germline V and J ends were trimmed by 3 bases and 4 bases, with 12 bases remaining between them. This CDR3 has 14 residues. CDR1 and CDR2 from the germline V gene are LNHDA and SQIVND (reference sequence). Here the CDR3 reads CASSIVGEVTEAFF. Here the CDR3 DNA reads TGTGCCAGTAGTATCGTCGGGGAGGTCACTGAAGCTTTCTTT.

V usage is TRBV11-2 and J usage is TRBJ1-4; 7 nucleotides agree with TRBD1. The CDR3 runs 15 residues. CDR1 is SGHAT, CDR2 FQNNGV, per germline. J was trimmed by 8 bases and V by 1 base; bases with no gene match: 7. CDR3 nucleotide sequence: TGTGCCAGCAGCTTAGCAGGGGGACTTTTGGAAAAACTGTTTTTT. Residues: CASSLAGGLLEKLFF.